The clone carrying this TCR beta chain was observed at least ten times. These data belong to a study of identical twins. Trimming shortened V by 4 bases and J by 3 bases, and 8 bases separated the two germline ends. CDR1 is SQVTM, CDR2 ANQGSEA, per germline. CDR3 length: 12 amino acids. Template switching supplied a universal primer site; unique molecular identifiers were carried on the cDNA. TCRdb re-analysed the 5' RACE reads in MiXCR, keeping a single row per CDR3 protein. Of about 470,000 distinct CDR3 sequences listed, 20% to 25% are singletons. Another study also made use of these data, one on T cells expressing NK-cell markers. That publication notes: In the group of eight sequenced donors, seven were HCMV-seropositive and one was seronegative.

This sequence was found in a woman aged 18-35 years in good health. Sequencing was done on a sample of CD4+ T cells sorted from blood. The chain uses TRBV29-1 and TRBJ2-3, with D unclear. Written as DNA, the CDR3 is TGCAGCGTTGCGAAAACGACAGATACGCAGTATTTT. Residues: CSVAKTTDTQYF.